Each of the 30 T cell receptor beta chains below was sequenced from the same sample in a study of beta chain features in type 1 diabetes. Isolated RNA was reverse transcribed in full, so expressed TCRB transcripts were sequenced. TCRdb's copy holds only in-frame clones and misses some; the assay was immunoSEQ multiplex PCR. This sample carries around 240,000 clones, around 9.6% of them seen once, and the ten largest clones take 0.03% to 0.035%. The sample taken for sequencing was naive CD4+ T cells from blood. The receptors here all came from a young woman in good health.

The sample holds a few counts of this clone. The V call is TRBV7-6, the J call TRBJ1-1, with a weak D call TRBD1 (6 bases). Trimming removed 3 bases from V and 1 base from J, with 9 bases in between. Germline assignment: CDR1 SGHVS and CDR2 FNYEAQ. The CDR3 is 14 residues long. The CDR3 loop reads CASSLAGANTEAFF. As DNA, the CDR3 is TGTGCCAGCAGCTTGGCAGGGGCGAACACTGAAGCTTTCTTT.

This clone came up many times. The genes are TRBV12-5 and TRBJ2-6, with D possibly matching TRBD1 (6 bases). CDR1 is LGHNT, CDR2 FRNRAP, per germline. V was cut by 6 bases and J by 1 base, with 7 bases left in between. CDR3 length equals 14 residues. The CDR3 bases are TGTGCTAGTGGCCAGGGGTCTGGGGCCAACGTCCTGACTTTC. Encoded protein: CASGQGSGANVLTF.

The chain couples TRBV5-1 to TRBJ1-2, with D hard to call. Germline CDR1 and CDR2: SGHRS and YFSETQ. The CDR3 covers 14 residues. With 4 bases removed from V and 4 bases from J, the gap between germline ends came to 14 bases. CDR3 protein: CASSLPQAGYGYTF. As DNA, the CDR3 is TGCGCCAGCAGCCTCCCCCAGGCAGGCTATGGCTACACCTTC.

CDR3 amino acids: CASSGEKGRSYNSPLHF. The CDR3 DNA reads TGTGCCAGCAGCGGGGAAAAGGGGCGATCTTATAATTCACCCCTCCACTTT. V and J are TRBV7-9 and TRBJ1-6; possibly TRBD1 for D (5 bases). Deletions cut 5 bases from V and 4 bases from J, with 18 bases between. Germline lookup yields CDR1 SEHNR and CDR2 FQNEAQ (reference sequence). CDR3 length: 17 amino acids.

V and J are TRBV5-4 and TRBJ2-7; 9 bases are a match to TRBD1. V lost 2 bases and J lost 2; bases outside the gene matches: 5. This CDR3 region has 15 residues. Germline CDR1 reads SGHNT; CDR2 reads YYREEE (reference sequence). CDR3 loop: CASSLGTGNPYEQYF. In DNA, the CDR3 is TGTGCCAGCAGCTTAGGGACAGGGAACCCCTACGAGCAGTACTTC.

This clone turned up a few times. The chain combines TRBV6-1 with TRBJ2-7; 9 bases agree with TRBD1. The V and J ends lost 6 bases and 4 bases, in that order; junction bases with no gene match: 4. The CDR3 runs to 13 residues. Germline CDR1 reads MNHNS; CDR2 reads SASEGT. The CDR3 DNA reads TGTGCCAGCAGGAGGACAGGGGATTACGAGCAGTACTTC. It is translated as CASRRTGDYEQYF.

The genes are TRBV19 and TRBJ2-7, with 16 bases lining up with TRBD2. Germline V gene data show CDR1 as LNHDA and CDR2 as SQIVND (reference sequence). J gave up 5 bases and V 5 bases, and 6 bases lay outside the gene matches. The CDR3 contains 16 residues. This CDR3 reads CASSSGLAGGGNEQYF. CDR3 DNA: TGTGCCAGTAGTTCGGGACTAGCGGGAGGGGGCAACGAGCAGTACTTC.

The chain has TRBV27 and TRBJ2-5, with TRBD1 matching 12 bases. The CDR3 sequence is 14 residues long. Germline CDR1 MNHEY, CDR2 SMNVEV (reference sequence). Trimming removed 7 bases from V and 5 bases from J; junction bases left unmatched: 5. CDR3 coding DNA: TGTGCCAGCAAGGGACAGGGGGCGCGGGAGACCCAGTACTTC. Its protein product is CASKGQGARETQYF.

The CDR3: CASSLGGGSYEQYF. The CDR3 bases are TGTGCCAGCAGCTTAGGCGGCGGGAGTTACGAGCAGTACTTC. This chain joins TRBV7-9 and TRBJ2-7; TRBD2 matches at 7 bases. V dropped 1 base and J dropped 4; count of bases not matched to a gene: 4. The CDR3 spans 14 residues. CDR1 is SEHNR, CDR2 FQNEAQ, per germline (reference sequence).

The rearrangement uses TRBV19 and TRBJ2-5, with a possible D match to TRBD1 (5 bases). The CDR3 totals 15 residues. The germline V gene encodes CDR1 LNHDA and CDR2 SQIVND (reference sequence). Trimming stripped 4 bases from V and 1 base from J, with 13 bases between. CDR3 coding DNA: TGTGCCAGTAGTACTGCGGACAAAGTCCAAGAGACCCAGTACTTC. Its translation is CASSTADKVQETQYF.

This clone was found a few times. The rearrangement links TRBV5-4 to TRBJ1-1; D is uncertain. The CDR3 is 14 residues long. Germline V gene data show CDR1 as SGHNT and CDR2 as YYREEE (reference sequence). Trimming took 6 bases from V and 1 from J, leaving 13 bases between them. In nucleotides, the CDR3 is TGTGCCAGCACCCTAGCATGGGGGAACACTGAAGCTTTCTTT. Translation: CASTLAWGNTEAFF.

This clone was picked up a small number of times. The rearrangement uses TRBV5-5 and TRBJ2-1; TRBD2 aligns across 13 bases. This CDR3 is built from 17 residues. V was clipped by 4 bases and J by 3 bases; unmatched bases: 7. Looked up from germline, CDR1 is SGHKS and CDR2 is YYEKEE (reference sequence). The CDR3 protein is CASSTLGLAGLYNEQFF. The CDR3 DNA is TGTGCCAGCAGCACACTGGGACTAGCGGGACTCTACAATGAGCAGTTCTTC.

V usage is TRBV9 and J usage is TRBJ1-6; 7 positions match TRBD1. From germline, CDR1 is SGDLS and CDR2 YYNGEE. The length of the CDR3 is 15 residues. Germline trimming cut 0 bases from V and 8 bases from J; bases unmatched to any gene: 5. In nucleotides, the CDR3 is TGTGCCAGCAGCGTAGGGTGGGACAGAGATTCACCCCTCCACTTT. This encodes CASSVGWDRDSPLHF. The full variable domain, with the rest looked up from reference TRBV9 and TRBJ1-6, is DSGVTQTPKHLITATGQRVTLRCSPRSGDLSVYWYQQSLDQGLQFLIQYYNGEERAKGNILERFSAQQFPDLHSELNLSSLELGDSALYFCASSVGWDRDSPLHFGNGTRLTVT.

This chain links TRBV5-6 with TRBJ1-2; TRBD1 matches 7 bases. Germline loops: CDR1 SGHDT, CDR2 YYEEEE. Losses at the gene ends were 6 bases for V and 6 bases for J; bases not matched to a gene: 5. CDR3 length: 12 residues. CDR3 amino acids: CASTSTGNGYTF. In DNA form, the CDR3 reads TGTGCCAGCACCTCGACAGGGAATGGCTACACCTTC.

This clone was observed a few times. Other DNA sequences in the sample encode the same CDR3. The chain joins TRBV5-1 to TRBJ2-5; 14 nucleotides agree with TRBD2. The CDR3 covers 15 residues. Germline loops: CDR1 SGHRS, CDR2 YFSETQ. The trim removed 3 bases at V and 3 bases at J, leaving 1 base unmatched. The CDR3 reads CASSWGLAGEETQYF. DNA of the CDR3: TGCGCCAGCAGCTGGGGACTAGCGGGGGAAGAGACCCAGTACTTC.

This clone was detected only a few times. The chain is built from TRBV19 and TRBJ1-4; 9 nucleotides agree with TRBD1. The CDR3 spans 16 residues. Germline trimming cut 6 bases from V and 5 bases from J; bases unmatched to any gene: 10. Germline CDR1 LNHDA, CDR2 SQIVND (reference sequence). CDR3 in amino acids: CASRGAPGQGNEKLFF. DNA of the CDR3: TGTGCCAGTAGAGGAGCCCCCGGACAGGGGAATGAAAAACTGTTTTTT.

V gene TRBV7-9 combines with J gene TRBJ1-1; 9 bases map to TRBD1. J lost 0 bases, V lost 3 bases, and 2 bases had no gene match. Per the germline V gene, CDR1 is SEHNR and CDR2 is FQNEAQ (reference sequence). The length of the CDR3 is 15 residues. The CDR3 sequence: CASSLGTGMNTEAFF. CDR3 DNA sequence: TGTGCCAGCAGCTTGGGGACAGGGATGAACACTGAAGCTTTCTTT.

This clone has only a few counts. The V call is TRBV5-1, the J call TRBJ2-7; 12 bases map to TRBD1. The germline V gene encodes CDR1 SGHRS and CDR2 YFSETQ. The trim removed 0 bases at V and 5 bases at J, leaving 6 bases unmatched. There are 16 residues in the CDR3. The CDR3 sequence is CASSLGAGTGGNEQYF. CDR3 DNA: TGCGCCAGCAGCTTGGGCGCCGGGACAGGGGGCAACGAGCAGTACTTC.

The rearrangement links TRBV30 to TRBJ1-1; no clear D. The CDR3 has 13 amino acids. Trimming left V 3 bases short and J 0 bases short, with 8 bases between. CDR1 is GTSNPN and CDR2 is SVGIG in the germline V gene (reference sequence). The CDR3 region has the DNA TGTGCCTGGAGCGAACAAGTGAACACTGAAGCTTTCTTT. Translating it yields CAWSEQVNTEAFF.

The chain employs TRBV29-1 and TRBJ2-7; TRBD2 matches 14 bases. Trimming at V came to 5 bases and at J to 5 bases, leaving 8 bases not matched to a gene. The germline V gene encodes CDR1 SQVTM and CDR2 ANQGSEA. This CDR3 spans 15 amino acids. CDR3: CSVRRGTSGSHEQYF. Written as DNA, the CDR3 is TGCAGCGTTCGAAGGGGGACTAGCGGGAGCCACGAGCAGTACTTC.

The CDR3: CASSESLRGAGFF. CDR3 nucleotide sequence: TGTGCCAGCAGTGAGAGTCTCCGGGGAGCGGGTTTCTTT. This chain uses TRBV6-1 with TRBJ1-1; unclear D gene. CDR1 is MNHNS and CDR2 is SASEGT in the germline V gene. Trimming took 3 bases from V and 13 from J, leaving 18 bases between them. This CDR3 has 13 residues.

The rearrangement links TRBV6-6 to TRBJ2-7, with a possible D match to TRBD1 (6 bases). CDR3 length: 13 residues. Germline V gives CDR1 MNHNY, CDR2 SVGAGI (reference sequence). Trimming pared 5 bases from V and 3 bases from J, leaving 11 bases between. This CDR3 reads CASSLRQVYEQYF. The CDR3 coding sequence is TGTGCCAGCAGTCTGAGACAGGTCTACGAGCAGTACTTC.

The chain uses TRBV6-1 and TRBJ1-2; D unresolved. The germline CDR1 and CDR2 sequences are MNHNS and SASEGT. Trimming removed 3 bases at V and 4 bases at J, with 15 bases between. There are 15 residues in the CDR3. The CDR3 bases are TGTGCCAGCAGTGAGACATCCTCTGTGGGCTATGGCTACACCTTC. Amino acids: CASSETSSVGYGYTF.

The chain combines TRBV9 with TRBJ2-3; TRBD2 matches 12 bases. Germline lookup yields CDR1 SGDLS and CDR2 YYNGEE. This CDR3 contains 16 residues. V was clipped by 4 bases and J by 0 bases; unmatched bases: 3. CDR3 sequence reads: CASSRLAGVSTDTQYF. In nucleotides, the CDR3 is TGTGCCAGCAGCCGACTAGCGGGGGTAAGCACAGATACGCAGTATTTT.

As DNA, the CDR3 is TGTGCCAGCAGCTCGCACAGGGGCCGATCCCAGGAGCAGTACTTC. Translated, it gives CASSSHRGRSQEQYF. The chain is built from TRBV11-2 and TRBJ2-7, with 7 positions matching TRBD1. The germline CDR1 and CDR2 sequences are SGHAT and FQNNGV. This CDR3 contains 15 residues. The V segment lost 4 bases and the J segment 7 bases; nucleotides outside the gene matches: 13.

This clone was found a few times. The CDR3 nucleotides are TGTGCCAGCAGTTTCGAACAGGGTCCCTACTACGAGCAGTACTTC. Its translation: CASSFEQGPYYEQYF. The chain links TRBV27 to TRBJ2-7; D perhaps matches TRBD1 (6 bases). Per germline, CDR1 MNHEY and CDR2 SMNVEV (reference sequence). Trimming shortened V by 3 bases and J by 3 bases, and 15 bases separated the two germline ends. This CDR3 is built from 15 residues.

The chain employs TRBV9 and TRBJ2-3, with no clear D. Germline V gene data show CDR1 as SGDLS and CDR2 as YYNGEE. V gave up 0 bases and J gave up 7 bases, with 12 bases separating them. The CDR3 covers 14 residues. This CDR3 is CASSVESWANTQYF. As DNA, the CDR3 is TGTGCCAGCAGCGTAGAATCTTGGGCTAATACGCAGTATTTT.

V and J are TRBV19 and TRBJ2-6; D remains ambiguous. Looked up from germline, CDR1 is LNHDA and CDR2 is SQIVND (reference sequence). The V and J ends lost 3 bases and 0 bases respectively, with 9 bases between them. The CDR3 contains 16 residues. CDR3 DNA: TGTGCCAGTAGTATTAATGTCGGCTCTGGGGCCAACGTCCTGACTTTC. It specifies CASSINVGSGANVLTF.

The table lists this clone with a few counts. The chain links TRBV19 to TRBJ2-7; 8 bases line up with TRBD1. The germline CDR1 and CDR2 sequences are LNHDA and SQIVND (reference sequence). This CDR3 region has 13 residues. The V segment lost 2 bases and the J segment 3 bases; nucleotides outside the gene matches: 0. In DNA form, the CDR3 reads TGTGCCAGTAGTATAACAGGGGGCTACGAGCAGTACTTC. The encoded protein is CASSITGGYEQYF.

This CDR3 reads CASRATGVWEQYF. The CDR3 DNA is TGTGCCAGCAGGGCAACAGGCGTCTGGGAGCAGTACTTC. The gene calls are TRBV6-5 and TRBJ2-7; D may be TRBD1 (5 bases). This CDR3 is 13 amino acids long. Germline-derived CDR1 and CDR2 are MNHEY and SVGAGI. The germline V and J ends were trimmed by 6 bases and 7 bases, with 16 bases remaining between them.